A selection of T cell receptor beta chains follows, all from one sample in a study of early T cells in non-severe SARS-CoV-2 infection. TCRdb re-analysed the 5' RACE reads in MiXCR, keeping a single row per CDR3 protein. The table shows under 40,000 distinct CDR3 sequences, with nearly 6% occurring only once. Material for sequencing was whole blood. These receptors were taken from an adult who was a healthcare worker with PCR-confirmed SARS-CoV-2 infection or an uninfected control (not recorded which). CDR3s include the opening cysteine and the closing phenylalanine or tryptophan. A D gene is named only where the DNA matches it firmly. Size tells how often a clone was seen (once, few, many) or the class of an expanded clone, and some rows leave it out.

len: 14
abundance: many
v_gene: TRBV5-1
d_gene: TRBD1
j_gene: TRBJ1-1
CDR3aa: CASRTQTGDTEAFF
CDR3nt: TGCGCCAGCAGGACGCAGACAGGGGACACTGAAGCTTTCTTT

len: 13
abundance: many
v_gene: TRBV27
d_gene: -
j_gene: TRBJ1-6
CDR3aa: CASSKSYNSPLHF
CDR3nt: TGTGCCAGTTCGAAGTCCTATAATTCACCCCTCCACTTT

len: 14
abundance: -
v_gene: TRBV12-3/TRBV12-4
d_gene: -
j_gene: TRBJ1-1
CDR3aa: CASRFTGPNTEAFF
CDR3nt: TGTGCCAGCAGGTTTACAGGGCCCAACACTGAAGCTTTCTTT

len: 15
abundance: many
v_gene: TRBV29-1
d_gene: TRBD2
j_gene: TRBJ2-7
CDR3aa: CSVSAGLAGTYEQYF
CDR3nt: TGCAGCGTTTCGGCGGGACTAGCGGGAACCTACGAGCAGTACTTC

len: 15
abundance: many
v_gene: TRBV5-4
d_gene: -
j_gene: TRBJ1-2
CDR3aa: CASSLGASRDYGYTF
CDR3nt: TGTGCCAGCAGCTTGGGCGCGTCCAGGGACTATGGCTACACCTTC

len: 13
abundance: few
v_gene: TRBV30
d_gene: -
j_gene: TRBJ2-2
CDR3aa: CAWSVLGTGELFF
CDR3nt: TGTGCCTGGAGTGTACTTGGCACCGGGGAGCTGTTTTTT

len: 13
abundance: many
v_gene: TRBV12-3/TRBV12-4
d_gene: -
j_gene: TRBJ2-7
CDR3aa: CASSPDSSYEQYF
CDR3nt: TGTGCCAGCAGTCCCGACAGCTCCTACGAGCAGTACTTC

len: 17
abundance: many
v_gene: TRBV4-2
d_gene: -
j_gene: TRBJ1-2
CDR3aa: CASSQDSTTGTGYGYTF
CDR3nt: TGTGCCAGCAGCCAAGATTCTACGACGGGAACAGGCTATGGCTACACCTTC

len: 13
abundance: many
v_gene: TRBV6-5
d_gene: -
j_gene: TRBJ1-5
CDR3aa: CASSRQGNQPQHF
CDR3nt: TGTGCCAGCAGTCGACAGGGCAATCAGCCCCAGCATTTT

len: 15
abundance: many
v_gene: TRBV12-3/TRBV12-4
d_gene: TRBD2
j_gene: TRBJ2-7
CDR3aa: CASSPTSGRFNEQYF
CDR3nt: TGTGCCAGCAGTCCGACTAGCGGGAGATTCAACGAGCAGTACTTC

len: 13
abundance: many
v_gene: TRBV12-3/TRBV12-4
d_gene: -
j_gene: TRBJ1-2
CDR3aa: CASSRASLYGYTF
CDR3nt: TGTGCCAGCAGTCGGGCCTCCCTCTATGGCTACACCTTC

len: 16
abundance: -
v_gene: TRBV7-9
d_gene: -
j_gene: TRBJ1-2
CDR3aa: CASFSSRGPTSYGYTF
CDR3nt: TGTGCCAGTTTTTCATCAAGGGGTCCGACTAGCTATGGCTACACCTTC

len: 15
abundance: many
v_gene: TRBV29-1
d_gene: -
j_gene: TRBJ2-6
CDR3aa: CSVPWFVDGANVLTF
CDR3nt: TGCAGCGTTCCCTGGTTCGTAGATGGGGCCAACGTCCTGACTTTC

len: 15
abundance: few
v_gene: TRBV19
d_gene: -
j_gene: TRBJ1-5
CDR3aa: CASSPQGVGNQPQHF
CDR3nt: TGTGCCAGTAGTCCACAGGGAGTAGGCAATCAGCCCCAGCATTTT

len: 17
abundance: -
v_gene: TRBV15
d_gene: -
j_gene: TRBJ2-1
CDR3aa: CATGTTAGKVPYNEQFF
CDR3nt: TGTGCCACCGGGACAACGGCAGGGAAGGTCCCCTACAATGAGCAGTTCTTC